This T cell receptor beta chain was sequenced in a study of T-cell reconstitution after alpha-beta-depleted transplantation in children. In its sample, this clonotype was seen many times. The length of the CDR3 is 14 residues. The ends were cut back, 0 bases at V and 1 base at J, with 6 bases in the middle. Germline loops: CDR1 MNHEY, CDR2 SMNVEV (reference sequence). Unique molecular identifiers tagged the TCRbeta library. TCRdb processed the PCR reads anew with MiXCR; each CDR3 protein has one entry. The data hold fewer than 400,000 distinct CDR3 sequences, with around 21% observed a single time. The material was PBMCs from the stem cell graft donor, obtained from the stem cell graft. The origin of this receptor is a human donor who donated a stem cell graft to a child with acute myeloid leukemia. The chain recombines TRBV27 with TRBJ1-1; no definite D call. Here the CDR3 DNA reads TGTGCCAGCAGTTTATCGGCAGAGAACACTGAAGCTTTCTTT. This sequence encodes CASSLSAENTEAFF.